The clone carrying this TCR beta chain has just one count. The antigen is not known. Looked up from germline, CDR1 is MDHEN and CDR2 is SYDVKM. Trimming cost V 7 bases and J 10 bases, with 20 bases left between them. This CDR3 is 15 amino acids long. The data are from a study of T cells in narcolepsy. Study-level information: Healthy controls were enrolled alongside patients with narcolepsy type 1 or type 2.

Study-wide findings and caveats: Blood of same and different patients, but not healthy controls, reportedly held recurring autoreactive clonotypes.

Generated by immunoSEQ multiplex PCR, the TCRdb table keeps only in-frame clones and is missing some. The sample has under 35,000 clones; 75% to 90% are singletons. This clonotype was obtained from a human donor in good health. This chain joins TRBV28 and TRBJ1-6; no reliable D call. Sequencing was performed on memory (CD45RA-) CD4+ T cells from blood. This chain's CDR3 is CASTPAGGSGSPLHF. The CDR3 DNA follows: TGTGCCAGCACCCCCGCAGGTGGGTCGGGGTCACCCCTCCACTTT.